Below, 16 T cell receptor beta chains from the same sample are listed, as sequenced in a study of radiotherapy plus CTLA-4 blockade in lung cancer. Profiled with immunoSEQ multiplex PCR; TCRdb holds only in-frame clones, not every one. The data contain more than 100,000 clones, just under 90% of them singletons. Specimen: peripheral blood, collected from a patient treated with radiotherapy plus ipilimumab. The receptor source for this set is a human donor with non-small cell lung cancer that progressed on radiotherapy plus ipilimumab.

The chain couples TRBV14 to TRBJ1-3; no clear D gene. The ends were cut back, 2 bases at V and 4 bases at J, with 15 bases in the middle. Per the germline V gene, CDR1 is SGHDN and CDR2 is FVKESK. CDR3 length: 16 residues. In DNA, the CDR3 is TGTGCCAGCAGCCAATCTTGGACCGGGGTGGGAAACACCATATATTTT. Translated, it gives CASSQSWTGVGNTIYF.

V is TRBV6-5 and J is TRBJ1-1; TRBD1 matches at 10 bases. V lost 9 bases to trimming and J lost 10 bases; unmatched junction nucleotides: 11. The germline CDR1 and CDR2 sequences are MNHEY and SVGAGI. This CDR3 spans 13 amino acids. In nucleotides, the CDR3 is TGTGCCAGTTGGGACAGGGGACCTTATGGAGCTTTCTTT. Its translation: CASWDRGPYGAFF.

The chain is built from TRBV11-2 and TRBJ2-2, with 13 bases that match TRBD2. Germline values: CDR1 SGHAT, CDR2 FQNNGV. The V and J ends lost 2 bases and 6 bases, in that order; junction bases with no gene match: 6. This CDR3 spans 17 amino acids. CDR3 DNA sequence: TGTGCCAGCAGCTTAACTAGCGGGAGGGCCTCAGCCGGGGAGCTGTTTTTT. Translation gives CASSLTSGRASAGELFF.

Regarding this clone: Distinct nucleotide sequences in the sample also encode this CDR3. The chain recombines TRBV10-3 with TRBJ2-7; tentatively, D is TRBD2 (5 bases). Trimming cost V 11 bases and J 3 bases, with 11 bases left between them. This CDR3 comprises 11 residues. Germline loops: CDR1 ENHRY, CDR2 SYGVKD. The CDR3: CAVRDYYEQYF. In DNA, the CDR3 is TGTGCCGTCCGAGACTACTACGAGCAGTACTTC.

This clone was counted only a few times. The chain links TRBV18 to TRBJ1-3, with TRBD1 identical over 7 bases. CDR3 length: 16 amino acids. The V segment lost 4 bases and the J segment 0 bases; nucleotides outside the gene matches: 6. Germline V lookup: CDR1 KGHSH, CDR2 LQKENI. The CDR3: CASSLQGIASGNTIYF. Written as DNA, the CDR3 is TGTGCCAGCTCACTACAGGGGATAGCCTCTGGAAACACCATATATTTT.

This chain's CDR3 is CASSQFWGLAGGPGRDTQYF. The CDR3 DNA sequence: TGTGCCAGCAGCCAGTTTTGGGGACTAGCGGGAGGGCCGGGTAGGGATACGCAGTATTTT. This chain links TRBV4-2 with TRBJ2-3, with TRBD2 identical over 16 bases. CDR1 and CDR2 from the germline V gene are LGHNA and YNFKEQ. The V gene end was trimmed by 3 bases and the J gene end by 6 bases; junction bases not matched to a gene: 15. The CDR3 contains 20 residues.

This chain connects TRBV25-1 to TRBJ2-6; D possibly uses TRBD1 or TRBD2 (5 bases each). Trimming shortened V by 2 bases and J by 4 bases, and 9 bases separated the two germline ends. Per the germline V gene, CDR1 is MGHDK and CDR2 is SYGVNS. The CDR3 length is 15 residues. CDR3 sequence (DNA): TGTGCCAGCAGTGAAGCAGGGACCGGGGCCAACGTCCTGACTTTC. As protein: CASSEAGTGANVLTF.

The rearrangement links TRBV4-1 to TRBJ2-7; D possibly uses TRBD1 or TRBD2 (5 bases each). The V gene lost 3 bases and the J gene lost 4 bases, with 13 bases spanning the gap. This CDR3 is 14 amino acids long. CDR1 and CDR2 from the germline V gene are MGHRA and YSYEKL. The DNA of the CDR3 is TGCGCCAGCAGCCACTATGGGGACCCTTACGAGCAGTACTTC. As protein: CASSHYGDPYEQYF.

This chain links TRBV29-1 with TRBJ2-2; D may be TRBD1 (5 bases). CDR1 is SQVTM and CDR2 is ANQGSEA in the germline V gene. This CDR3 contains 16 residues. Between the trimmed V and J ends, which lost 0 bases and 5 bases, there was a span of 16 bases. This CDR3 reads CSVEDWVEPGTGELFF. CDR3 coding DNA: TGCAGCGTTGAAGATTGGGTGGAGCCAGGGACCGGGGAGCTGTTTTTT.

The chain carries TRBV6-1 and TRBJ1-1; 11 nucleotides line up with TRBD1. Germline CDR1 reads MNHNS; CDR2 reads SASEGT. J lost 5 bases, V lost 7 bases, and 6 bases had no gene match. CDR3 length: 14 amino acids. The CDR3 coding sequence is TGTGCCAGCACTGGGACAGGGGGATATACTGAAGCTTTCTTT. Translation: CASTGTGGYTEAFF.

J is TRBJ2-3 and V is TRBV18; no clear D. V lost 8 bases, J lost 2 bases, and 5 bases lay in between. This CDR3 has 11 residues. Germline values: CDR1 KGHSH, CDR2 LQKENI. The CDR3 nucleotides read TGTGCCAGCCGGTCCACAGATACGCAGTATTTT. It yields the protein CASRSTDTQYF.

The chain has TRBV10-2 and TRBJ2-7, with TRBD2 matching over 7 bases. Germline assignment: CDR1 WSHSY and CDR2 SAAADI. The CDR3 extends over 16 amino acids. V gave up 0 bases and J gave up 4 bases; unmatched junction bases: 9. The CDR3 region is CASSESQRGPEYEQYF. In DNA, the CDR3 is TGCGCCAGCAGTGAGTCACAGCGGGGTCCAGAGTACGAGCAGTACTTC.

The CDR3 sequence is CASGPGVAYGYTF. The CDR3 nucleotides read TGTGCCAGCGGACCAGGGGTTGCCTATGGCTACACCTTC. The chain has TRBV5-6 and TRBJ1-2; TRBD1 is a possible D gene (6 bases). Germline loops: CDR1 SGHDT, CDR2 YYEEEE. Between the trimmed V and J ends, which lost 7 bases and 4 bases, there was a span of 14 bases. The CDR3 extends over 13 amino acids.

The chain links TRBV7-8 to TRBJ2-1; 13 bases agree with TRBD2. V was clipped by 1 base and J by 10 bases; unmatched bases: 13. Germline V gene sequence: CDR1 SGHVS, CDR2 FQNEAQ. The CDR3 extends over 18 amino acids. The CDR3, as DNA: TGTGCCAGCAGCTTAGGACAGGGGACTAGCGGGAAACCAATAGAGCAGTTCTTC. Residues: CASSLGQGTSGKPIEQFF. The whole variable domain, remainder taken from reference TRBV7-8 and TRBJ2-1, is GAGVSQSPRYKVAKRGQDVALRCDPISGHVSLFWYQQALGQGPEFLTYFQNEAQLDKSGLPSDRFFAERPEGSVSTLKIQRTQQEDSAVYLCASSLGQGTSGKPIEQFFGPGTRLTVL.

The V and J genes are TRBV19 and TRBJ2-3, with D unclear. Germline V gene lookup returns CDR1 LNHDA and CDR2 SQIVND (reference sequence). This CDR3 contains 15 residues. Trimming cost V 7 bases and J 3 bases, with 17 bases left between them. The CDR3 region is CASTSSAWGTDTQYF. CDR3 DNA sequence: TGTGCCAGTACCTCCTCAGCTTGGGGTACAGATACGCAGTATTTT.

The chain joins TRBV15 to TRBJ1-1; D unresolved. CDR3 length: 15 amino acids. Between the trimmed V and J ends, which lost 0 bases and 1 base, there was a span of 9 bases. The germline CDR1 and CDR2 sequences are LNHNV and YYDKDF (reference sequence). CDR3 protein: CATSRDLVPNTEAFF. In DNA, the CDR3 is TGTGCCACCAGCAGAGATTTGGTCCCGAACACTGAAGCTTTCTTT.